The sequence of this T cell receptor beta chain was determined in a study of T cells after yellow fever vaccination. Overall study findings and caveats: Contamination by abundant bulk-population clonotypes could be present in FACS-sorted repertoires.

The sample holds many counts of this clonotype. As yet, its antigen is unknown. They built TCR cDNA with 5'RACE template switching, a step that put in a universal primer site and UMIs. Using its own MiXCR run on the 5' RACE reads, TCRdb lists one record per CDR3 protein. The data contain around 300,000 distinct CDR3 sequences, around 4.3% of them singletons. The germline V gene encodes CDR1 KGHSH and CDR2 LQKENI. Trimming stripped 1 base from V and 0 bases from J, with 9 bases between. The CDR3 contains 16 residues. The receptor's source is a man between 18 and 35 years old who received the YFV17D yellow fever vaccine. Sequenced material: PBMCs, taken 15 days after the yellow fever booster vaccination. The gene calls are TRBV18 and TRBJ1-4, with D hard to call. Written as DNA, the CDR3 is TGTGCCAGCTCACCACGAGGGAGCGCAACTAATGAAAAACTGTTTTTT. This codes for CASSPRGSATNEKLFF.